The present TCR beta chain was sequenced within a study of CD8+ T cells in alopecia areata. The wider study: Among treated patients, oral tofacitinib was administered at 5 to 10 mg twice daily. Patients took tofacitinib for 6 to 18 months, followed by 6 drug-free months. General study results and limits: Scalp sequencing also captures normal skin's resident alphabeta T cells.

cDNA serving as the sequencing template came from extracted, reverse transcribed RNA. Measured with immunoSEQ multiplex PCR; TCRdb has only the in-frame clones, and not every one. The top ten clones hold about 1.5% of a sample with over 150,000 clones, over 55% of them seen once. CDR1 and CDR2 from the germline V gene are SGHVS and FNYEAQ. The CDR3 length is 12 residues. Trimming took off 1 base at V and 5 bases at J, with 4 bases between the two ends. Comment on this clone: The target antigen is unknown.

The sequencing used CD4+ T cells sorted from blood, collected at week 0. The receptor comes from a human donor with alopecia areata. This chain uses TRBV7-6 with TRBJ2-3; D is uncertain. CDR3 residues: CASSLEGDTQYF. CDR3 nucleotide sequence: TGTGCCAGCAGCTTAGAGGGAGATACGCAGTATTTT. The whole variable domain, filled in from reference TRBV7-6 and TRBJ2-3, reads GAGVSQSPRYKVTKRGQDVALRCDPISGHVSLYWYRQALGQGPEFLTYFNYEAQQDKSGLPNDRFSAERPEGSISTLTIQRTEQRDSAMYRCASSLEGDTQYFGPGTRLTVL.